This T cell receptor beta chain was documented in a study of blood T cells in healthy people across ages. Study as a whole: Through template switching, about one barcoded beta molecule was captured per two T cells, as measured in model experiments. Study-wide results and limits: Naive T cell percentage strongly correlated with TCR beta diversity. One million T cells yielded diversity estimates that were considered underestimates. Comparison with aged donors showed that long-lived donors had more naive CD4+ cells and higher diversity.

Comments on this clonotype: Its antigen is unidentified.

PCR was performed a second time for 7 to 11 cycles using a sample-barcoded 5' primer and a J-beta primer mix. A single record per CDR3 protein comes from TCRdb applying MiXCR to the 5' RACE reads. The table includes just under 750,000 distinct CDR3 sequences, 22% detected once. The CDR3 covers 15 residues. The germline gives CDR1 MGHRA, CDR2 YSYEKL. V was shortened by 0 bases and J by 3 bases, with 9 bases between the two germline ends. The V call is TRBV4-1, the J call TRBJ1-5; D is uncertain. This receptor was identified in a man between 65 and 80 years old in good health. Sequencing input: blood. CDR3 in amino acids: CASSQEGKVNQPQHF. CDR3 bases: TGCGCCAGCAGCCAAGAAGGGAAGGTCAATCAGCCCCAGCATTTT.